This is a list of T cell receptor beta chains from one sample in a study of post-analysis software for immune sequencing data. TCRdb fed the PCR reads into MiXCR, producing one record per CDR3 protein. The repertoire holds roughly 150,000 distinct CDR3 sequences, with about 37% as singletons. This specimen was blood, taken after autologous hematopoietic stem cell transplantation. These receptors were collected from a girl aged 5 to 17 with multiple sclerosis. CDR3s include the opening cysteine and the closing phenylalanine or tryptophan. The order of the fields is V gene, clone size, J gene, D gene, CDR3 DNA, CDR3 protein. A D gene is named only where the DNA matches it firmly. The listing skips clone size in some rows; elsewhere it reads once, few, many or a size class.

V gene: TRBV7-2; clone size: NA; J gene: TRBJ2-3; D gene: TRBD2; CDR3 DNA: TGTGCCAGCAGCCTAGAAGCTAGCGGGAACACAGATACGCAGTATTTT; CDR3 protein: CASSLEASGNTDTQYF
V gene: TRBV20-1; clone size: NA; J gene: TRBJ2-1; D gene: TRBD2; CDR3 DNA: TGCAGTGCCCAGACCGGGCTAGCGGGAGGTGATGAGCAGTTCTTC; CDR3 protein: CSAQTGLAGGDEQFF
V gene: TRBV7-8; clone size: few; J gene: TRBJ2-1; D gene: TRBD2; CDR3 DNA: TGTGCCAGCAGCTTAGCGAGGGTAGCGGGAGGTGTAAGGTACAATGAGCAGTTCTTC; CDR3 protein: CASSLARVAGGVRYNEQFF
V gene: TRBV5-1; clone size: few; J gene: TRBJ2-7; D gene: NA; CDR3 DNA: TGCGCCAGCAGCCGCGGGAAGGGCCACGAGCAGTACTTC; CDR3 protein: CASSRGKGHEQYF
V gene: TRBV7-2; clone size: once; J gene: TRBJ1-1; D gene: NA; CDR3 DNA: TGTGCCAGCAGCTTTTATAACACTGAAGCTTTCTTT; CDR3 protein: CASSFYNTEAFF
V gene: TRBV28; clone size: NA; J gene: TRBJ1-2; D gene: TRBD1; CDR3 DNA: TGTGCCAGCAATACGGGACAGGGTGCCTATGGCTACACCTTC; CDR3 protein: CASNTGQGAYGYTF
V gene: TRBV7-2; clone size: few; J gene: TRBJ1-5; D gene: TRBD1; CDR3 DNA: TGTGCCAGCAGCTTAGGGGGACAGTCTCATCAGCCCCAGCATTTT; CDR3 protein: CASSLGGQSHQPQHF
V gene: TRBV21-1; clone size: few; J gene: TRBJ2-1; D gene: NA; CDR3 DNA: TGTGCCAGCAGACAAACGGAACACCGCTCCTACAATGAGCAGTTCTTC; CDR3 protein: CASRQTEHRSYNEQFF
V gene: TRBV14; clone size: NA; J gene: TRBJ2-1; D gene: TRBD2; CDR3 DNA: TGTGCCAGCAGCTTTCAAAGCTGGGCAGGTGGGACTAGCGGCTACAATGAGCAGTTCTTC; CDR3 protein: CASSFQSWAGGTSGYNEQFF
V gene: TRBV29-1; clone size: NA; J gene: TRBJ2-3; D gene: TRBD2; CDR3 DNA: TGCAGCGTCCCAGAGGGCGGGAGTCAAAAAGATACGCAGTATTTT; CDR3 protein: CSVPEGGSQKDTQYF
V gene: TRBV10-3; clone size: few; J gene: TRBJ1-5; D gene: NA; CDR3 DNA: TGTGCCATCAGGCCCACAGGGAATCAGCCCCAGCATTTT; CDR3 protein: CAIRPTGNQPQHF
V gene: TRBV6-2/TRBV6-3; clone size: NA; J gene: TRBJ2-7; D gene: NA; CDR3 DNA: TGTGCCAGCAGTTACGAGGACTTAGGAACCCAGTACTTC; CDR3 protein: CASSYEDLGTQYF
V gene: TRBV20-1; clone size: NA; J gene: TRBJ2-3; D gene: NA; CDR3 DNA: TGCAGTGCCCTAGTTAATAAAGCCTTCATCGGGGATACGCAGTATTTT; CDR3 protein: CSALVNKAFIGDTQYF
V gene: TRBV20-1; clone size: NA; J gene: TRBJ1-1; D gene: NA; CDR3 DNA: TGCAGTGCGCCCTTGGGGGCCTTGAACACTGAAGCTTTCTTT; CDR3 protein: CSAPLGALNTEAFF
V gene: TRBV7-2; clone size: NA; J gene: TRBJ2-3; D gene: NA; CDR3 DNA: TGTGCCAGCAGCTTAGAGGCCAGCACAGATACGCAGTATTTT; CDR3 protein: CASSLEASTDTQYF
V gene: TRBV20-1; clone size: NA; J gene: TRBJ2-3; D gene: TRBD2; CDR3 DNA: TGCAGTGCTAGGCCCCTAGCGGGATTCACAGATACGCAGTATTTT; CDR3 protein: CSARPLAGFTDTQYF
V gene: TRBV10-3; clone size: few; J gene: TRBJ2-1; D gene: TRBD2; CDR3 DNA: TGTGCCATCAGTGAGTCGAGGAAGCGGGAGGGACCCTACAATGAGCAGTTCTTC; CDR3 protein: CAISESRKREGPYNEQFF
V gene: TRBV6-4; clone size: few; J gene: TRBJ2-7; D gene: TRBD1; CDR3 DNA: TGTGCCAGCAGGACAGGGGCCCGCGAGCAGTACTTC; CDR3 protein: CASRTGAREQYF
V gene: TRBV20-1; clone size: NA; J gene: TRBJ1-2; D gene: TRBD1; CDR3 DNA: TGCAGTGCTCACGGACAGGGGGAATCTGGCTACACCTTC; CDR3 protein: CSAHGQGESGYTF
V gene: TRBV5-1; clone size: NA; J gene: TRBJ2-1; D gene: TRBD2; CDR3 DNA: TGCGCCAGCAGCCCCCCCAGCGGGGGGGCTCACAATGAGCAGTTCTTC; CDR3 protein: CASSPPSGGAHNEQFF
V gene: TRBV9; clone size: NA; J gene: TRBJ2-7; D gene: TRBD2; CDR3 DNA: TGTGCCAGCAGCGTAGCCGGGACTAGCGGTACCTACGAGCAGTACTTC; CDR3 protein: CASSVAGTSGTYEQYF
V gene: TRBV21-1; clone size: few; J gene: TRBJ1-5; D gene: NA; CDR3 DNA: TGTGCCAGCCCCGGGTACCCTCAGCCCCAGCATTTT; CDR3 protein: CASPGYPQPQHF
V gene: TRBV27; clone size: few; J gene: TRBJ1-2; D gene: NA; CDR3 DNA: TGTGCCAGCAGTGGGGGGCTAGAAGGCTACACCTTC; CDR3 protein: CASSGGLEGYTF
V gene: TRBV7-9; clone size: few; J gene: TRBJ2-1; D gene: NA; CDR3 DNA: TGTGCCAGCAGCCTTAATAGAAACAATGAGCAGTTCTTC; CDR3 protein: CASSLNRNNEQFF
V gene: TRBV4-1; clone size: NA; J gene: TRBJ1-1; D gene: NA; CDR3 DNA: TGCGCCAGCAGCCGTGACCTGTCGGGGACTGAAGCTTTCTTT; CDR3 protein: CASSRDLSGTEAFF
V gene: TRBV24-1; clone size: NA; J gene: TRBJ2-3; D gene: NA; CDR3 DNA: TGTGCCACCAGTGCCGAGGGAGCTACAGATACGCAGTATTTT; CDR3 protein: CATSAEGATDTQYF
V gene: TRBV12-5; clone size: NA; J gene: TRBJ2-1; D gene: NA; CDR3 DNA: TGTGCTAGTGGTTCCCGACGGACCACCGGATCAAATGAGCAGTTCTTC; CDR3 protein: CASGSRRTTGSNEQFF
V gene: TRBV5-1; clone size: few; J gene: TRBJ2-7; D gene: NA; CDR3 DNA: TGCGCCAGCAGCTCGGACGGACGATACTACGAGCAGTACTTC; CDR3 protein: CASSSDGRYYEQYF
V gene: TRBV7-8; clone size: few; J gene: TRBJ2-5; D gene: NA; CDR3 DNA: TGTGCCAGCAGCTTACCCGGGACGTCGCAAGAGACCCAGTACTTC; CDR3 protein: CASSLPGTSQETQYF
V gene: TRBV7-2; clone size: few; J gene: TRBJ2-1; D gene: NA; CDR3 DNA: TGTGCCAGCAGGGACATAGTTTCCAATGAGCAGTTCTTC; CDR3 protein: CASRDIVSNEQFF
V gene: TRBV12-3/TRBV12-4; clone size: many; J gene: TRBJ2-7; D gene: TRBD2; CDR3 DNA: TGTGCCAGCAGTTTTTATCTAGCGGGAGGATACGAGCAGTACTTC; CDR3 protein: CASSFYLAGGYEQYF
V gene: TRBV15; clone size: few; J gene: TRBJ2-1; D gene: TRBD1; CDR3 DNA: TGTGCCACGTCCGGGACAGGGGGAATCAATGAGCAGTTCTTC; CDR3 protein: CATSGTGGINEQFF
V gene: TRBV2; clone size: many; J gene: TRBJ2-7; D gene: NA; CDR3 DNA: TGTGCCAGCAGTGAACAGGCAGGCCAACTGGTTGAGCAGTACTTC; CDR3 protein: CASSEQAGQLVEQYF
V gene: TRBV9; clone size: many; J gene: TRBJ2-1; D gene: TRBD2; CDR3 DNA: TGTGCCAGCAGCGTGGGACTAGGGGACAATGAGCAGTTCTTC; CDR3 protein: CASSVGLGDNEQFF
V gene: TRBV20-1; clone size: NA; J gene: TRBJ1-4; D gene: NA; CDR3 DNA: TGCAGTGCTAGAGATCTCGGGGGGGCGGCAACTAATGAAAAACTGTTTTTT; CDR3 protein: CSARDLGGAATNEKLFF
V gene: TRBV20-1; clone size: NA; J gene: TRBJ1-6; D gene: NA; CDR3 DNA: TGCAGTGCCCCCATATATGAGGCCTATAATTCACCCCTCCACTTT; CDR3 protein: CSAPIYEAYNSPLHF
V gene: TRBV6-2/TRBV6-3; clone size: few; J gene: TRBJ2-5; D gene: TRBD1; CDR3 DNA: TGTGCCAGCAGTTACTCCTCGGACAGGGGGAAAAGAGAGACCCAGTACTTC; CDR3 protein: CASSYSSDRGKRETQYF
V gene: TRBV24-1; clone size: NA; J gene: TRBJ2-7; D gene: NA; CDR3 DNA: TGTGCCACCAGTGACCCGGGAGTTGGCGAGCAGTACTTC; CDR3 protein: CATSDPGVGEQYF
V gene: TRBV20-1; clone size: NA; J gene: TRBJ1-4; D gene: TRBD1; CDR3 DNA: TGCAGTGCTCGCGCTGCGACAGGGACTAATGAAAAACTGTTTTTT; CDR3 protein: CSARAATGTNEKLFF